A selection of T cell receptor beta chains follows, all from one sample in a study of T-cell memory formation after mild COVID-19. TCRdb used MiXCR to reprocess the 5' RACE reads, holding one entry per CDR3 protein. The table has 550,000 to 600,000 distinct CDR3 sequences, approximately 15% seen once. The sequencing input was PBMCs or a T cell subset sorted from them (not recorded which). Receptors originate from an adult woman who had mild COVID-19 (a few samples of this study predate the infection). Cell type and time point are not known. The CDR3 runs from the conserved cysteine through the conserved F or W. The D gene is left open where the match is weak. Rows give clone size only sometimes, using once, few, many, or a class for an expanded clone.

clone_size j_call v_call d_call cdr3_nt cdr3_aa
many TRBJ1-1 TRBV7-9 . TGTGCCAGCAGACCCGGGACACGAAGAGAGTTCACTGAAGCTTTCTTT CASRPGTRREFTEAFF
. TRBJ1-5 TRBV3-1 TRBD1 TGTGCCAGCAGCCAAGACCTGGGACAGGCGCTGCCCCAGCATTTT CASSQDLGQALPQHF
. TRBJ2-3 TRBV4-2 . TGTGCCAGCAGCCAGCGGGTGGGCACAGATACGCAGTATTTT CASSQRVGTDTQYF
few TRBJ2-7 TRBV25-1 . TGTGCCAGCAGCACGGGGGACAGTATCTACGAGCAGTACTTC CASSTGDSIYEQYF
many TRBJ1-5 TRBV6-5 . TGTGCCAGCATAAATAGTCAGCCCCAGCATTTT CASINSQPQHF
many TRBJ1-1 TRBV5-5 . TGTGCCAGCAGCTTTCAGGGCACTGAAGCTTTCTTT CASSFQGTEAFF
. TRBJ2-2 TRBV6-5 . TGTGCCAGCAGTTTGGACAGAACCACCGGGGAGCTGTTTTTT CASSLDRTTGELFF
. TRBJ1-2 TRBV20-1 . TGCAGTGCTAGAGGGGCAGGGTCAAACACCTTC CSARGAGSNTF
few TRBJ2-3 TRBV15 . TGTGCCACCAGCAGAGAATGGGGGCGGGCGACAGATACGCAGTATTTT CATSREWGRATDTQYF
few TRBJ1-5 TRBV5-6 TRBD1 TGTGCCAGCAGCTCCCGGGACAGGGGTAGCAATCAGCCCCAGCATTTT CASSSRDRGSNQPQHF
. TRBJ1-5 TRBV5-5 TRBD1 TGTGCCAGCAGCTGGGGGGGACAGGGAGGCAATCAGCCCCAGCATTTT CASSWGGQGGNQPQHF
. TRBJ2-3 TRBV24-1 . TGTGCCACCAGTGATCAGACTAGGACGAGGGGAGATACGCAGTATTTT CATSDQTRTRGDTQYF
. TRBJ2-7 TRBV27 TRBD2 TGTGCCAGCGGTAAAAGGACTAGCGGGAGCTACGAGCAGTACTTC CASGKRTSGSYEQYF
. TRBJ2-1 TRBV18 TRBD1 TGTGCCAGCTCACCTCCGGGACAGGGGACTTACAATGAGCAGTTCTTC CASSPPGQGTYNEQFF
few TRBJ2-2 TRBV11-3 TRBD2 TGTGCCAGCAGCTTTGGGGGGACTAGGAACACCGGGGAGCTGTTTTTT CASSFGGTRNTGELFF
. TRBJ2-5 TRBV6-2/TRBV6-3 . TGTGCCAGCAGCGGGGCCGGGAGTAGTGCAGAGACCCAGTACTTC CASSGAGSSAETQYF
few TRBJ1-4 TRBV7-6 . TGTGCCAGCAGGAAAACAGGGTCAACTAATGAAAAACTGTTTTTT CASRKTGSTNEKLFF
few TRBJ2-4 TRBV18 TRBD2 TGTGCCAGCTCACCGGGGGGGACAAACATTCAGTACTTC CASSPGGTNIQYF
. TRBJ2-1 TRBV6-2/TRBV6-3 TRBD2 TGTGCCAGCAGCGGGCATAGCGGGAGCCGGAGGGGTTACAATGAGCAGTTCTTC CASSGHSGSRRGYNEQFF
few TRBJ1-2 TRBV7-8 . TGTGCCAGCAGCTTAGAGGGTTTGGGTCCCTCTAACTATGGCTACACCTTC CASSLEGLGPSNYGYTF
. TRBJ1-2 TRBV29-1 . TGCAGCGTTCGGTTGGCGGCAGGGGTAGGTGGAAACTATGGCTACACCTTC CSVRLAAGVGGNYGYTF
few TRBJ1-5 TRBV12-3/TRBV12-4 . TGTGCCAGCAGTACCCTAGGCAGGAAGCATTTT CASSTLGRKHF
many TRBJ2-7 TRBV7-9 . TGTGCCAGCACCAGGGGGGCTCGGGGCGAGCAGTACTTC CASTRGARGEQYF
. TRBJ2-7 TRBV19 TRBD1 TGTGCCAGTACCCCCGGGACAGGGCCATACGAGCAGTACTTC CASTPGTGPYEQYF
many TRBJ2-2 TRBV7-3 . TGTGCCAGCGGTCGGGCCGGGGAGCTGTTTTTT CASGRAGELFF
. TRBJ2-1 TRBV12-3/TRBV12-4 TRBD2 TGTGCCAGCAGTTTAGCGCTAAGACCGGGACTAGGAACCTACAATGAGCAGTTCTTC CASSLALRPGLGTYNEQFF
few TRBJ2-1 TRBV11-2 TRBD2 TGTGCCACCAGTAGCGGGGTGATCTACAATGAGCAGTTCTTC CATSSGVIYNEQFF
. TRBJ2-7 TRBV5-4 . TGTGCCAGCAGCTTGGCGGGCAGGGCCGAGCAGTACTTC CASSLAGRAEQYF
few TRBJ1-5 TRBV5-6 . TGTGCCAGCAGCATTCGTCCGGGTGGCAATCAGCCCCAGCATTTT CASSIRPGGNQPQHF
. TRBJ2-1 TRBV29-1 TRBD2 TGCAGCGTCAGGACTCCCGAGGAGGGGACTACTACCAATGAGCAGTTCTTC CSVRTPEEGTTTNEQFF
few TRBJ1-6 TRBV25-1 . TGTGCCAGCAGCGCGAGCGGCTCCTATAATTCACCCCTCCACTTT CASSASGSYNSPLHF
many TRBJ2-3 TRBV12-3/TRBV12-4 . TGTGCCAGCAGTCTTATGGCGACGAACACAGATACGCAGTATTTT CASSLMATNTDTQYF
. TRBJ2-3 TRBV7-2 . TGTGCCAGCAGCTTAGGACAGGAGCACCGGCGGGCGCAGTATTTT CASSLGQEHRRAQYF
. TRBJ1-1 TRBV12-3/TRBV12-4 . TGTGCCAGCAGTTTAGGGCCCGTACTTCCAGCTTTCTTT CASSLGPVLPAFF
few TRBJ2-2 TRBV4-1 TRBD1 TGCGCCAGCAGCGCGGGACAGGGGCTCAACACCGGGGAGCTGTTTTTT CASSAGQGLNTGELFF
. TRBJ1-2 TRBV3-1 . TGTGCCAGCAGCCAAGTCAGGACCCCATTGGGTGGCTACACCTTC CASSQVRTPLGGYTF
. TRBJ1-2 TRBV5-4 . TGTGCCAGCAGCTTGCCTTCAGCTGCCTATGGCTACACCTTC CASSLPSAAYGYTF
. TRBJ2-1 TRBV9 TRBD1 TGTGCCAGCAGCGTAGGGGGACAGGGCATTTACAATGAGCAGTTCTTC CASSVGGQGIYNEQFF
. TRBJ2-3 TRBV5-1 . TGCGCCAGCAGCGCCCAACCCGACACTAGCACAGATACGCAGTATTTT CASSAQPDTSTDTQYF
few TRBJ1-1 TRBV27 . TGTGCCAGCAGTTCAGGGTATTATGCGGCGGCAACGCCTGAAGCTTTCTTT CASSSGYYAAATPEAFF
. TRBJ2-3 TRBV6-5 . TGTGCCAGCAGTCACAACGGGGGAAGGGATGATACGCAGTATTTT CASSHNGGRDDTQYF
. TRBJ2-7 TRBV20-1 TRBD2 TGCAGTGTTGCGGGGGGGTTCTACGAGCAGTACTTC CSVAGGFYEQYF
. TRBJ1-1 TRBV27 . TGTGCCAGCAGTTTAGCCGGGGTTGGGGACACTGAAGCTTTCTTT CASSLAGVGDTEAFF
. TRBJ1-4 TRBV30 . TGTGCCTGGAGTGCCCCCCAACCTCCGTTTAATGAAAAACTGTTTTTT CAWSAPQPPFNEKLFF
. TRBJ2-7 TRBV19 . TGTGCCAGTAGCCCACTAGCACTTAAGGGCGAGCAGTACTTC CASSPLALKGEQYF
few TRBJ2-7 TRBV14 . TGTGCCAGCAGCCAAGATCCCCACGAGCAGTACTTC CASSQDPHEQYF
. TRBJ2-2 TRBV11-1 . TGTGCCAGCAGCTCGACCTCCAACGGGATTAACACCGGGGAGCTGTTTTTT CASSSTSNGINTGELFF
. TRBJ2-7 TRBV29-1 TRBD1 TGCAGCGTTGAAGGGGGACAGGGGAGCTACGAGCAGTACTTC CSVEGGQGSYEQYF
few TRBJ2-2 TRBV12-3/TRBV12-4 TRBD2 TGTGCCAGCAGTTTACAGGGACTAGCTGTCCCCGGGGAGCTGTTTTTT CASSLQGLAVPGELFF